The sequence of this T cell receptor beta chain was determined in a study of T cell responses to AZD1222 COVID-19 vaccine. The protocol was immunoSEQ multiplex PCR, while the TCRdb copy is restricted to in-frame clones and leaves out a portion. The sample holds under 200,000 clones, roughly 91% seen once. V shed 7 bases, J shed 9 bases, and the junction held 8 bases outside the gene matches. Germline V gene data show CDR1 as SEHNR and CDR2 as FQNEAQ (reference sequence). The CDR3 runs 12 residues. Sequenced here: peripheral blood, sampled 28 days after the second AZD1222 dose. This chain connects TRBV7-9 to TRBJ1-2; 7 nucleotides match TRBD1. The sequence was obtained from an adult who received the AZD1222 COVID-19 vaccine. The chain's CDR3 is CASTRGTGRYTF. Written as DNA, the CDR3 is TGTGCCAGCACCAGGGGGACGGGGCGCTACACCTTC.